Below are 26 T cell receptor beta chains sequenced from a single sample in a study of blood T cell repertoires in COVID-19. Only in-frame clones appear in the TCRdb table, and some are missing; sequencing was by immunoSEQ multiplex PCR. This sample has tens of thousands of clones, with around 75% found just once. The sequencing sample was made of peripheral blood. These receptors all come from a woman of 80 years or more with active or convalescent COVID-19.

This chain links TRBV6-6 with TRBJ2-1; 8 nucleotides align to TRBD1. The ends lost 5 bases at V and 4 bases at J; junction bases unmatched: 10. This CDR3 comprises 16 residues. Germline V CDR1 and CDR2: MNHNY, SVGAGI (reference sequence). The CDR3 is CASSRSDRVGYNEQFF. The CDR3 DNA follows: TGTGCCAGCAGTAGGTCGGACAGGGTGGGGTACAATGAGCAGTTCTTC.

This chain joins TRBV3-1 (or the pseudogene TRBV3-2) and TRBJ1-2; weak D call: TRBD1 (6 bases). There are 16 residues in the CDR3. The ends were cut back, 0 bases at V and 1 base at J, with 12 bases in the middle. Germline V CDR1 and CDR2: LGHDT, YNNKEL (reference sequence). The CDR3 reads CASSQDAGTNNYGYTF. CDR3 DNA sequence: TGTGCCAGCAGCCAAGATGCAGGGACAAATAACTATGGCTACACCTTC.

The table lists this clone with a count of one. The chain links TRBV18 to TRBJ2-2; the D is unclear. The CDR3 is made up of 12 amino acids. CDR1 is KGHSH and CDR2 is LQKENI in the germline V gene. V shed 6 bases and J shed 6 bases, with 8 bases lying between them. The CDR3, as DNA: TGTGCCAGCTCCCCGAGCTCCGGGGAGCTGTTTTTT. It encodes CASSPSSGELFF.

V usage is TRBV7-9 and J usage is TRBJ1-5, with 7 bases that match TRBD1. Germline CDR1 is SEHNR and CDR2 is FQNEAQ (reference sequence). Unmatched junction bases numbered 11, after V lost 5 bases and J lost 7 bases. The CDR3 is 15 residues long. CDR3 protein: CASSQLGGAGQPQHF. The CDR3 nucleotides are TGTGCCAGCAGCCAACTAGGGGGCGCTGGACAGCCCCAGCATTTT.

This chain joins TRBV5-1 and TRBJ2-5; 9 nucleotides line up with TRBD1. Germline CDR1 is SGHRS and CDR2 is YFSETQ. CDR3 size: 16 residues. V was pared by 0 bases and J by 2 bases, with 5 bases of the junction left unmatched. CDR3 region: CASSLGGTGIQETQYF. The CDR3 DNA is TGCGCCAGCAGCTTGGGAGGGACAGGGATTCAAGAGACCCAGTACTTC. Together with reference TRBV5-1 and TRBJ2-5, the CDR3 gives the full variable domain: KAGVTQTPRYLIKTRGQQVTLSCSPISGHRSVSWYQQTPGQGLQFLFEYFSETQRNKGNFPGRFSGRQFSNSRSEMNVSTLELGDSALYLCASSLGGTGIQETQYFGPGTRLLVL.

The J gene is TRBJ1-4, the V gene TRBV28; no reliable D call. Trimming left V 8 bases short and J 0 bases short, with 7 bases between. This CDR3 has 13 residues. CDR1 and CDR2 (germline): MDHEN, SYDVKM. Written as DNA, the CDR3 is TGTGCCAGCTCGGGTTCAACTAATGAAAAACTGTTTTTT. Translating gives CASSGSTNEKLFF.

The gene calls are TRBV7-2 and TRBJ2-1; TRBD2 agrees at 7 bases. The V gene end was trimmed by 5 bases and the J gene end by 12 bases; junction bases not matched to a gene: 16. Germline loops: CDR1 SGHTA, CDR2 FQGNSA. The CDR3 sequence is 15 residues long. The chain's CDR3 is CASSTGTTAKRRQFF. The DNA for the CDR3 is TGTGCCAGCAGCACCGGGACTACGGCAAAACGGCGGCAGTTCTTC.

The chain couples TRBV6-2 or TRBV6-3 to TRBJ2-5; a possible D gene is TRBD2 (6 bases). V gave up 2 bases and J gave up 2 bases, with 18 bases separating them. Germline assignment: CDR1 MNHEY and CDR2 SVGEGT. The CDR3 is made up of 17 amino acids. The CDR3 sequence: CASSYPAVAGRQETQYF. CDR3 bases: TGTGCCAGCAGTTACCCCGCAGTGGCGGGGCGACAAGAGACCCAGTACTTC.

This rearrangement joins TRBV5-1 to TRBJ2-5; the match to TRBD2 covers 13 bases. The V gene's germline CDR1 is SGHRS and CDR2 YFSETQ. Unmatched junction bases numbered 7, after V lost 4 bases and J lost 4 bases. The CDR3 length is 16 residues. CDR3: CASSQTSGGAVETQYF. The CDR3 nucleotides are TGCGCCAGCAGCCAAACTAGCGGGGGGGCGGTAGAGACCCAGTACTTC.

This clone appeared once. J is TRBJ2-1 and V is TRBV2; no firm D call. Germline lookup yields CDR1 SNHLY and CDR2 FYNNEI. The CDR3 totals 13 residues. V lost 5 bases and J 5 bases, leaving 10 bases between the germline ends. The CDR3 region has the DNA TGTGCCAGCAGTCCTGTCTTCGACAATGAGCAGTTCTTC. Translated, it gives CASSPVFDNEQFF.

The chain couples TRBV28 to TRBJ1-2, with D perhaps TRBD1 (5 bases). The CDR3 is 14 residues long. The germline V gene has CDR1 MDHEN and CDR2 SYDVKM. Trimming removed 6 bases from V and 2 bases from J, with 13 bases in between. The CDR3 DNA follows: TGTGCCAGCAGAGTGGAGTCAGGGAACTATGGCTACACCTTC. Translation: CASRVESGNYGYTF.

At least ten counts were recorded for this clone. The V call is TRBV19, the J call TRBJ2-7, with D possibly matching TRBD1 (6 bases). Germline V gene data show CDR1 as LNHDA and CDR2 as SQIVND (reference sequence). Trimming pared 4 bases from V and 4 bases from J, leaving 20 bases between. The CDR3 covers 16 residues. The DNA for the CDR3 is TGTGCCAGTAGTAGGTACTCAGGGGACCAATCGTACGAGCAGTACTTC. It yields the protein CASSRYSGDQSYEQYF.

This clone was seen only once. The chain's CDR3 is CASSSHQGAGYGYTF. CDR3 in DNA: TGTGCCAGCAGCTCGCATCAGGGGGCGGGCTATGGCTACACCTTC. The chain has TRBV5-6 and TRBJ1-2; 8 nucleotides agree with TRBD1. V lost 3 bases, J lost 4 bases, and 8 bases stayed unmatched. CDR1 and CDR2 (germline): SGHDT, YYEEEE. The CDR3 sequence is 15 residues long.

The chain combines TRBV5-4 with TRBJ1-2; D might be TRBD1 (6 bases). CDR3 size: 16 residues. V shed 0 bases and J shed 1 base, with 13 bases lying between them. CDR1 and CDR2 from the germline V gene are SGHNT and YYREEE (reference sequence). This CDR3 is CASSLVAGAVNYGYTF. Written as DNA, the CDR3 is TGTGCCAGCAGCTTGGTGGCAGGGGCGGTTAACTATGGCTACACCTTC. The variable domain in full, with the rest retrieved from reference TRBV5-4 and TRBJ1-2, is ETGVTQSPTHLIKTRGQQVTLRCSSQSGHNTVSWYQQALGQGPQFIFQYYREEENGRGNFPPRFSGLQFPNYSSELNVNALELDDSALYLCASSLVAGAVNYGYTFGSGTRLTVV.

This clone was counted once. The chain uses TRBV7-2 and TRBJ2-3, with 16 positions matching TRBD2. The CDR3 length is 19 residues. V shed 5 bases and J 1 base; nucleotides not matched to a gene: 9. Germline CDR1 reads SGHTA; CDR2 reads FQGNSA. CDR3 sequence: CASSHVGLAGGARTDTQYF. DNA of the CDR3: TGTGCCAGCAGCCACGTGGGACTAGCGGGGGGGGCCCGCACAGATACGCAGTATTTT.

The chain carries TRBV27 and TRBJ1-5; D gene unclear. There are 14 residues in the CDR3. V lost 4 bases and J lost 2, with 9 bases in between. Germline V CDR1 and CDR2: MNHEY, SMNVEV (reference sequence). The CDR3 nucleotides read TGTGCCAGCAGTTCCTGGGCCGGCAATCAGCCCCAGCATTTT. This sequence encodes CASSSWAGNQPQHF.

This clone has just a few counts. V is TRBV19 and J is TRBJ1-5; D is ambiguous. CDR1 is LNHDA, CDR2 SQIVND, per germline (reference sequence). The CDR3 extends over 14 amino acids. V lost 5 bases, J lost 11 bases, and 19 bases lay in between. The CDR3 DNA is TGTGCCAGTAGTCCTCCCCCTGCGGGTTCAGCCCAGCATTTT. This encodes CASSPPPAGSAQHF.

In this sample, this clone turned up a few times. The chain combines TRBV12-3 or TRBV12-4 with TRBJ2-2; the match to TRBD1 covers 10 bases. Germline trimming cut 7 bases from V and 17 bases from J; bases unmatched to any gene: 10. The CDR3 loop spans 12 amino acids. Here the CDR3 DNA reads TGTGCCAGCAACCGCGACGGGACAGGGGTCTTTTTT. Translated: CASNRDGTGVFF.

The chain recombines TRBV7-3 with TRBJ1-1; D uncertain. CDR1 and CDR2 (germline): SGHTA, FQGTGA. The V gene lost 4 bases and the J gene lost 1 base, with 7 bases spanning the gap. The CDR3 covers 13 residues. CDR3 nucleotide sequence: TGTGCCAGCAGCTCCCACAGGAACACTGAAGCTTTCTTT. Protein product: CASSSHRNTEAFF.

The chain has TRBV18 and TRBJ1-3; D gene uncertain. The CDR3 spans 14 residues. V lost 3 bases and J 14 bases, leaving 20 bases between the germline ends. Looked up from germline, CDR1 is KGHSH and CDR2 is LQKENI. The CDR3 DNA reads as TGTGCCAGCTCACCCTCTCGTGGCGAAGAAGACTTATATTTT. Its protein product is CASSPSRGEEDLYF.

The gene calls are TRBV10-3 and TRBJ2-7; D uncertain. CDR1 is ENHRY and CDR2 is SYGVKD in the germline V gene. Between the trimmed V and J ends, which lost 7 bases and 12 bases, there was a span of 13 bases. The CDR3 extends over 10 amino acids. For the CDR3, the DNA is TGTGCCATCACCAGGCATACGCGGTACTTC. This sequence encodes CAITRHTRYF.

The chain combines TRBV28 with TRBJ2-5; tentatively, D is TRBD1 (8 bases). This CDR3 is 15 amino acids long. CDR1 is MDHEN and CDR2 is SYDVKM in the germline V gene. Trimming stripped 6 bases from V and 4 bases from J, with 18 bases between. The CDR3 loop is CASRSDRAGVETQYF. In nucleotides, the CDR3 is TGTGCCAGCAGATCGGACAGGGCGGGGGTAGAGACCCAGTACTTC.

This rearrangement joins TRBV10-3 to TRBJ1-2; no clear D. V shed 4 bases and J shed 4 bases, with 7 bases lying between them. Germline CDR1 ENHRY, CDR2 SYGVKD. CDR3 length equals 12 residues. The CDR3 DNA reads TGTGCCATCAGTGTCCACAGCTATGGCTACACCTTC. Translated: CAISVHSYGYTF.

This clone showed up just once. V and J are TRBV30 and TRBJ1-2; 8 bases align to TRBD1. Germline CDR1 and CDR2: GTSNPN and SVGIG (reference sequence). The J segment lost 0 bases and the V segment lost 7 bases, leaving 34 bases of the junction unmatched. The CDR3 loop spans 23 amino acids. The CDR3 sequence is CASRSLTGGRKGPLFQTNYGYTF. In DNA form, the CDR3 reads TGTGCCTCCAGATCCCTTACAGGGGGGCGAAAGGGCCCCTTATTCCAGACTAACTATGGCTACACCTTC.

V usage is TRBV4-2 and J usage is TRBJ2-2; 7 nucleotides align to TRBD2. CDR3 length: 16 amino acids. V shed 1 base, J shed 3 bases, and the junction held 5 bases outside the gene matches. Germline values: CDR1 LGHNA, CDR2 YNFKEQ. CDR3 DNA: TGTGCCAGCAGCCAAGCAGCGGGAACGGACACCGGGGAGCTGTTTTTT. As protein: CASSQAAGTDTGELFF.

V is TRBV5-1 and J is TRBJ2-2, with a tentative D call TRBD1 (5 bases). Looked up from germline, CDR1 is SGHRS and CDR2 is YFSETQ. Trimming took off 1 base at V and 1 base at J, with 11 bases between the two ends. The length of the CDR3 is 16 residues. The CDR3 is CASSLLGQGNTGELFF. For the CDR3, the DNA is TGCGCCAGCAGCTTGTTGGGGCAGGGGAACACCGGGGAGCTGTTTTTT.